This TCR beta chain was sequenced during a study of cytomegalovirus exposure and HLA in healthy donors. Study details: Unique TCRs numbering some 80 million, obtained from HLA-typed donors, made up an early data release. General study findings and limits: Among the CMV-associated chains, three were confirmed in vitro as specific for CMV antigens. The classifier, whose performance was assessed in both the original and validation cohorts, reportedly diagnosed cytomegalovirus status with high specificity and sensitivity. Associated with HLA alleles at 0.05 false discovery rate in a later analysis were around 17,000 TCR beta sequences.

PCR involved 60 Vbeta and 13 Jbeta primers. Clones were read by immunoSEQ multiplex PCR, and TCRdb kept only the in-frame ones, dropping some. The sample records about 76,000 clones, roughly four fifths being singletons. On this clone: As yet, its antigen is unknown.

V was trimmed by 6 bases and J by 3 bases, leaving 11 bases between them. Germline V lookup: CDR1 MRHNA, CDR2 SNTAGT. The CDR3 spans 14 residues. V is TRBV6-4 and J is TRBJ1-4, with D possibly being TRBD1 (6 bases). Sequencing input: PBMCs. The origin of this receptor is a male donor in good health and CMV-seropositive. CDR3: CASRRGGSNEKLFF. The CDR3 DNA follows: TGTGCCAGCAGGAGGGGGGGGTCTAATGAAAAACTGTTTTTT.